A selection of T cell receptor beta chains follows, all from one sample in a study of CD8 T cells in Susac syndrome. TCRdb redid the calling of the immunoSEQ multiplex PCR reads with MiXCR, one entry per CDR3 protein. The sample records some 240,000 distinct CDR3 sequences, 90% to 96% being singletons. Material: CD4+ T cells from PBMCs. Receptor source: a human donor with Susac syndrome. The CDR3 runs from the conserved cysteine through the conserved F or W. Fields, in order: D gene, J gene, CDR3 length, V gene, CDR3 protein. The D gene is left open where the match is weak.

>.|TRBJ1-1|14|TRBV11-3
CASSFSYGDTEAFF
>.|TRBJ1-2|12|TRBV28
CASSLEDYGYTF
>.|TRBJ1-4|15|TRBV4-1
CASSQTGATNEKLFF
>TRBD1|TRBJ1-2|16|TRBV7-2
CASCDPIDRANYGYTF
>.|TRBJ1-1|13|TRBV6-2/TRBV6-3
CASSYRIGTEAFF
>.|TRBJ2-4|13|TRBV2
CASSEAARGAQYF
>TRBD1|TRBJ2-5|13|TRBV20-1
CSAMGPGGETQYF
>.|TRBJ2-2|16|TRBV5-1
CASSSGGYTNTGELFF
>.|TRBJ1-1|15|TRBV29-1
CSAKPGGVGWTEAFF
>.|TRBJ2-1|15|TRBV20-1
CSARDARTAYYEQFF
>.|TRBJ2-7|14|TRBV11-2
CASSLVGYSYEQYF
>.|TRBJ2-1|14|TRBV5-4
CASSLISGRNEQFF
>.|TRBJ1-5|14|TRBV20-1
CSAAVGYSNQPQHF
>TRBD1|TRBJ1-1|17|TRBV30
CAWSDWDSSGLNTEAFF
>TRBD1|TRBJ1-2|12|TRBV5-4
CASSSVTGAPGF
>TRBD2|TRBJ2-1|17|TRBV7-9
CASSWTSGGSSYNEQFF
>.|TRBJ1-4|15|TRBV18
CASSPSGTKGEKLFF
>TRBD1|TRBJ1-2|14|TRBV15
CATSASTGGYGYTF
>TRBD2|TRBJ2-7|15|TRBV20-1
CSAMRTSGSPYEQYF
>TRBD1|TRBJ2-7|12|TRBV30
CAWDDRGYEQYF
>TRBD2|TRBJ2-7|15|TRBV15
CATSSRLAGDGEQYF
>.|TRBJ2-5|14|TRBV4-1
CASSQVEWPETQYF
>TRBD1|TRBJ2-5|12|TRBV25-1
CASGWTGETQYF
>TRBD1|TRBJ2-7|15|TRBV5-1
CASSLVRTGHYEQYF
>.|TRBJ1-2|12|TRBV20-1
CSARRRAYGYTF
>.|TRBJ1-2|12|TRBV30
CAWRQTNYGYTF
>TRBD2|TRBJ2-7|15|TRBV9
CASSVRGSGTYEQYF
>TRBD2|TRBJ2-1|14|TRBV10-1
CASSPSGRYNEQFF
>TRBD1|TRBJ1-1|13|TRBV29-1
CSVEAGGNTEAFF
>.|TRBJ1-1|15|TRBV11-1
CASSLATGLNTEAFF
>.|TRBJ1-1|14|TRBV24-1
CATSDRTPNTEAFF
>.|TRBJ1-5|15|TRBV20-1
CSARDGSGGNQPQHF
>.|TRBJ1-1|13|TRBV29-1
CSGERGADTEAFF
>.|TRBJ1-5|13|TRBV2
CARHLQQHQPQHF
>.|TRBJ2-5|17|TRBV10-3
CAISEPKGRGPQETQYF
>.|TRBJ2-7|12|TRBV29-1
CRGRGASYEQYF
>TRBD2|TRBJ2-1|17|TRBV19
CASSIKMGLAGDDEQFF
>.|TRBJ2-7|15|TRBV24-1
CATSDFGRGDDEQYF
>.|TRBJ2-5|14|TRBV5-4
CASTPSGGLETQYF
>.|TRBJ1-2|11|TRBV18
CASSPSSGYTF